The clone carrying this TCR beta chain came up many times. This sample was included in a study of neurological immune-mediated disorders. The sample's time point: longitudinal time-point 2. One entry per CDR3 protein, called by TCRdb with MiXCR from the 5' RACE reads. This table has 65,000 to 85,000 distinct CDR3 sequences, approximately 5.8% appearing once. The CDR3 consists of 13 residues. Germline CDR1 and CDR2: MDHEN and SYDVKM. The J segment lost 6 bases and the V segment lost 8 bases, leaving 8 bases of the junction unmatched. The sample consisted of PBMCs. The chain recombines TRBV28 with TRBJ2-7; 9 bases match TRBD1. The origin of this receptor is a woman between 55 and 75 years old with multiple sclerosis. Written as DNA, the CDR3 is TGTGCCAGCTGCCCGGACAGGGGCCGCGAGCAGTACTTC. Protein sequence: CASCPDRGREQYF.